This TCR beta chain is from a study of beta chain features in type 1 diabetes. Study findings and constraints: In every one of the four CD4+ subsets, TCRB CDR3s were moderately but significantly shorter in Type 1 diabetes patients.

The authors reverse transcribed all of the isolated RNA, so sequencing captured expressed TCRB transcripts. Only in-frame clones appear in the TCRdb table, and some are missing; sequencing was by immunoSEQ multiplex PCR. The table shows approximately 730,000 clones, with roughly 13% occurring only once. V lost 4 bases, J lost 1 base, and 14 bases lay in between. This CDR3 contains 15 residues. The germline V gene has CDR1 SGDLS and CDR2 YYNGEE. The sample holds a few counts of this clone. Its antigen is unidentified. Sequencing input: naive CD4+ T cells from blood. The sequence came from a man aged 18-30 years with type 1 diabetes. The V call is TRBV9, the J call TRBJ2-5; D possibly corresponds to TRBD2 (6 bases). The CDR3 loop reads CASSPRGGAQETQYF. Here the CDR3 DNA reads TGTGCCAGCAGCCCACGAGGAGGGGCCCAAGAGACCCAGTACTTC.